The rows below give T cell receptor beta chains drawn from one sample of a study of technical replicates of blood from a handful of donors. Repertoires were generated with immunoSEQ multiplex PCR, while TCRdb's copy carries only in-frame clones and drops some. The profile covers under 100,000 clones, with roughly 95% appearing a single time and 0.23% taken by the ten largest. Sequenced sample: T cells isolated from PBMCs. The receptors were gathered from a human donor in good health. Both conserved end residues are trimmed from each CDR3.

v_gene	j_gene	CDR3aa
TRBV9	TRBJ2-7	ASSDQGLWLFVQY
TRBV5-4	TRBJ1-2	ASSLDTNNYGYT
TRBV7-9	TRBJ1-1	ASSSPVGGLAF
TRBV6-1	TRBJ2-3	ASSGRSGLAGATDTQY
TRBV14	TRBJ1-2	ASSILGSGGGRDGYT
TRBV20-1	TRBJ1-2	SAGGSGYT
TRBV4-1	TRBJ2-5	ASSQDGQGQGETQY
TRBV19	TRBJ2-3	ASSILLVAGGTDTDTQY
TRBV28	TRBJ2-1	ASSPILAGEGWYGNIYEQF
TRBV30	TRBJ1-2	AWSGLAGNGYT
TRBV9	TRBJ1-3	ASSTTGSEKKRPNTIY
TRBV9	TRBJ2-1	ASSVGASVTYNEQF
TRBV5-5	TRBJ1-2	ASSLEIWTGALPGYT
TRBV7-9	TRBJ1-3	ASSGRDRPSGNTIY
TRBV7-9	TRBJ2-1	ASSLYPGQYNEQF
TRBV6-1	TRBJ1-2	ASSARWDSDNYGYT
TRBV28	TRBJ2-3	ASSLSLLEGLAGVGDTQY
TRBV30	TRBJ2-7	AWSVPSLSSYEQY
TRBV7-9	TRBJ1-1	ASSLQGVNTEAF
TRBV28	TRBJ1-2	ASGLVKDSYGYT
TRBV11-2	TRBJ2-7	ASSFRVAGAPTEQY
TRBV2	TRBJ2-1	ASKRLWQGGMNEQF
TRBV27	TRBJ2-6	ASSLGGGANVLT
TRBV15	TRBJ2-7	ATSRDQGLLAGGSYEQY
TRBV4-1	TRBJ2-7	ASSREDRTTYEQY
TRBV2	TRBJ2-1	ASSEKSFYNEQF
TRBV6-1	TRBJ2-7	ASTTPLSYEQY
TRBV19	TRBJ2-3	ASQKAGGTDTQY
TRBV10-3	TRBJ1-3	AIGTGGIDNSGNTIY
TRBV10-3	TRBJ1-4	AISGQGGEKLF
TRBV6-1	TRBJ1-1	ASSATGLATEAF
TRBV5-6	TRBJ2-5	ASSLDLAGYEETQY
TRBV5-1	TRBJ2-3	ASSRRDTQY
TRBV6-5	TRBJ1-5	ASSFTRPTGSQPQH
TRBV5-1	TRBJ1-2	ASGTGDTLSYGYT
TRBV6-5	TRBJ1-1	ASRDRERTEAF
TRBV6-4	TRBJ2-5	ASSDSRRVSCETQY
TRBV27	TRBJ1-1	ASSLSGRAGTEAF
TRBV9	TRBJ2-1	ASSVLTYNEQF
TRBV5-4	TRBJ1-1	ASSPRQIPGTEAF